This T cell receptor beta chain was documented in a study of radiotherapy plus CTLA-4 blockade in lung cancer. Study-wide findings and caveats: Among blood TCR repertoires after radiotherapy plus ipilimumab, tumor-derived clones expanded.

The trim removed 8 bases at V and 10 bases at J, leaving 13 bases unmatched. CDR3 size: 15 residues. Germline CDR1 is MNHEY and CDR2 is SMNVEV (reference sequence). Regarding this clone: Antigen specificity is unknown.

Data came from immunoSEQ multiplex PCR; TCRdb stores just in-frame clones and leaves some out. Altogether tens of thousands of clones are present, 77% being singletons, with the ten largest covering less than 4.5%. Here the sequenced sample was peripheral blood, taken from a patient treated with radiotherapy plus ipilimumab. The TCR sequence derives from a human donor with non-small cell lung cancer who had a partial response to radiotherapy plus ipilimumab. This chain uses TRBV27 with TRBJ1-6; 8 bases are shared with TRBD1. DNA for the CDR3: TGTGCCAGCGGATTCCTGGACAGGGTTACGTCACCCCTCCACTTT. Amino acid sequence: CASGFLDRVTSPLHF.